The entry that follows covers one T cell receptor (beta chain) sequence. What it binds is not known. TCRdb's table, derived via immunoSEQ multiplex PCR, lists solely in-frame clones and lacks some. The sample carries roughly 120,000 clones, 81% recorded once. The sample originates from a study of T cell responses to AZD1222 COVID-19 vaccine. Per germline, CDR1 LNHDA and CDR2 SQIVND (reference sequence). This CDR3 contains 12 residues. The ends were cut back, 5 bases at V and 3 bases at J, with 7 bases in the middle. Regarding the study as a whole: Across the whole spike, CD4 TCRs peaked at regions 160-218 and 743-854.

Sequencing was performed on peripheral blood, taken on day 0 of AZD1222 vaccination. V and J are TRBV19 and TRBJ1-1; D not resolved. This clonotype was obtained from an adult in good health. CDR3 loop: CASSGEDTEAFF. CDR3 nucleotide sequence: TGTGCCAGTAGTGGGGAAGACACTGAAGCTTTCTTT.